This note documents a single T cell receptor (beta chain) sequence. The antigen is undetermined. 13 Jbeta primers and 60 Vbeta primers were used for the PCR. Profiled with immunoSEQ multiplex PCR; TCRdb holds only in-frame clones, not every one. The sample has around 88,000 clones; around four fifths are singletons. Despite likely unrecorded immune exposures, the donors were nominally healthy at the time of sampling. These data belong to a study of cytomegalovirus exposure and HLA in healthy donors. The CDR3 has 12 residues. The V end was cut by 2 bases, the J end by 1 base, with 2 bases between. Germline assignment: CDR1 SGHTA and CDR2 FQGNSA. Study-wide results and limits: There were reportedly fewer N-insertions in an Asian-associated ancestry cluster than the roughly 610-donor mean, in a later analysis. Cytomegalovirus status, reportedly, was diagnosed with high specificity and sensitivity by the classifier. A link between a missense DCLRE1C variant and TCR beta V- and J-gene trimming emerged from a later analysis.

The source material was PBMCs. The chain carries TRBV7-2 and TRBJ1-2; D is ambiguous. This TCR was sampled from a man aged 50-60 years in good health and CMV-seropositive. The CDR3 region has the DNA TGTGCCAGCAGCTTATATAACTATGGCTACACCTTC. Its translation is CASSLYNYGYTF. The whole variable domain, filled in from reference TRBV7-2 and TRBJ1-2, reads GAGVSQSPSNKVTEKGKDVELRCDPISGHTALYWYRQSLGQGLEFLIYFQGNSAPDKSGLPSDRFSAERTGGSVSTLTIQRTQQEDSAVYLCASSLYNYGYTFGSGTRLTVV.